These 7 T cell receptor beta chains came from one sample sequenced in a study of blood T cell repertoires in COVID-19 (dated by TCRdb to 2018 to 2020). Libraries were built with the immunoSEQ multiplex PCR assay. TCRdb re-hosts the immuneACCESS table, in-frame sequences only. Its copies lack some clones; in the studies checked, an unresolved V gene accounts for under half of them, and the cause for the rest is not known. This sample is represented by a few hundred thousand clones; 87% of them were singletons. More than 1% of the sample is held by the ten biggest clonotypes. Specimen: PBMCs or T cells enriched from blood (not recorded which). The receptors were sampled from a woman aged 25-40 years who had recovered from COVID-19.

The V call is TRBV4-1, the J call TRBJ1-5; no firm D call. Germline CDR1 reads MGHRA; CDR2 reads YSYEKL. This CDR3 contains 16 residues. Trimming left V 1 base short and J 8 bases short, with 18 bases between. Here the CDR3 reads CASSQAHSLSREPQHF. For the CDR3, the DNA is TGCGCCAGCAGCCAAGCTCACAGCTTATCGAGGGAGCCCCAGCATTTT.

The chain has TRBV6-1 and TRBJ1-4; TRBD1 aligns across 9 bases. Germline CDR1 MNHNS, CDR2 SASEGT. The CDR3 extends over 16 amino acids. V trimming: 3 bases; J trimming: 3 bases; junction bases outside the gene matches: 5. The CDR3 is CASSERRTGANEKLFF. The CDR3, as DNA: TGTGCCAGCAGTGAGAGAAGGACAGGGGCTAATGAAAAACTGTTTTTT.

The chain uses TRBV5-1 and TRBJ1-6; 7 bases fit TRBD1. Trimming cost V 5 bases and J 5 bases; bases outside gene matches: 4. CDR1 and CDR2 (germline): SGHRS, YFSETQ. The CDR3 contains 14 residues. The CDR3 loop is CASRLGQNNSPLHF. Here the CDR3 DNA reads TGCGCCAGCAGGCTGGGACAGAATAATTCACCCCTCCACTTT. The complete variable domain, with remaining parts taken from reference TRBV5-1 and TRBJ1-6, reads KAGVTQTPRYLIKTRGQQVTLSCSPISGHRSVSWYQQTPGQGLQFLFEYFSETQRNKGNFPGRFSGRQFSNSRSEMNVSTLELGDSALYLCASRLGQNNSPLHFGNGTRLTVT.

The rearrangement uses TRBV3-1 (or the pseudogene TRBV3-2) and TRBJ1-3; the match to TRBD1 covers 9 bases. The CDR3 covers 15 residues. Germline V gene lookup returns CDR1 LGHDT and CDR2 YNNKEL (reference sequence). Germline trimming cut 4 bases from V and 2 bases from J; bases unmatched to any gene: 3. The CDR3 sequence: CASSPWTGAGNTIYF. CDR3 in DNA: TGTGCCAGCAGCCCCTGGACAGGGGCTGGAAACACCATATATTTT.

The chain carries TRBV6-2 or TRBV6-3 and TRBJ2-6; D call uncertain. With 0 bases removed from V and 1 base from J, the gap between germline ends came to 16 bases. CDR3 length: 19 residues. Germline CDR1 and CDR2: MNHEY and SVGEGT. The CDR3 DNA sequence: TGTGCCAGCAGTTACTCGAAGTCCAAATGGCCATCTGGGGCCAACGTCCTGACTTTC. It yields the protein CASSYSKSKWPSGANVLTF.

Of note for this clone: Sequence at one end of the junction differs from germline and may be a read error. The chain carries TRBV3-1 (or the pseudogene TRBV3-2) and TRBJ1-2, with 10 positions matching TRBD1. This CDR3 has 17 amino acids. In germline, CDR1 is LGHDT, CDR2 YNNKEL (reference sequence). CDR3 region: CASTQGDRGGDFYGYTF. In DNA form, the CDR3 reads TGTGCCAGCACCCAAGGGGACAGGGGAGGGGATTTCTATGGCTACACCTTC.

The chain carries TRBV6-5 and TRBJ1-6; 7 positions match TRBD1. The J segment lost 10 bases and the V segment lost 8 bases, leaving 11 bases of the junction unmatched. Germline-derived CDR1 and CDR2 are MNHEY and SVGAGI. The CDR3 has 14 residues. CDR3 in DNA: TGTGCCAGCCGGACCGGGACAGTTAGCTCACCCCTCCACTTT. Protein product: CASRTGTVSSPLHF.